This paragraph covers one T cell receptor (beta chain) sequence. Its antigen is unidentified. These data belong to a study of T cell responses to AZD1222 COVID-19 vaccine. This CDR3 is built from 14 residues. Deletions cut 6 bases from V and 6 bases from J, with 18 bases between. In germline, CDR1 is MDHEN, CDR2 SYDVKM. Study-wide findings and caveats: Reportedly, close to half of spike-specific TCRs are directed against unmutated variant regions. An increase in Spike-specific TCR breadth and depth was observed after two AZD1222 doses.

The table came from immunoSEQ multiplex PCR; TCRdb's copy has only in-frame clones and leaves some out. The sample carries 130,000 to 150,000 clones, 90% to 95% recorded once. The genes are TRBV28 and TRBJ2-7; TRBD1 might be the D (6 bases). Specimen: peripheral blood, collected after recovery from COVID-19. The receptor was derived from an adult who had recovered from COVID-19. The chain's CDR3 is CASRPHSGVGEQYF. The DNA for the CDR3 is TGTGCCAGCAGGCCCCATTCAGGGGTTGGCGAGCAGTACTTC.